This T cell receptor beta chain was captured by sequencing in a study of regulatory T cells in long-lasting Graves disease (dated by TCRdb to the early 2020s). Regarding the research as a whole: Persistent Graves' disease was defined as persistently positive TSH receptor autoantibodies together with antithyroid drug treatment for over 5 years. Peripheral blood TCR sequencing and RNA sequencing compared persistent Graves' disease patients with newly diagnosed Graves' disease patients. The study was conducted in China and was registered as a clinical trial. A total of 35 or so samples were covered by TCR sequencing, comprising around 13 persistent and 20 or so newly diagnosed Graves' disease patients. Persistent Graves' disease patients in the clinical cohort had taken antithyroid drugs for about 10.3 years on average. The research as a whole found: Lower TCR Shannon entropy and fewer highly expanded clones were observed in persistent Graves' disease patients than in newly diagnosed patients, which suggested clonal expansion. Only the TCR beta chain was sequenced and analyzed. More public clonotypes were shared among persistent patients (more than 2,500) than among newly diagnosed patients (966). Peripheral blood alone was examined, since thyroid tissue, which constituted the primary lesion, could not be accessed. Persistent disease showed preferential use of TRBV28, TRBJ1-2 and TRBJ2-5, whereas newly diagnosed disease favored TRBV20-1 and TRBJ2-1. The authors noted that the small sample size was a limitation that may lower accuracy.

The intended sense of this specimen's time point label: persistent/refractory GD, antithyroid drugs over 5 years with positive TRAb. For both TCR sequencing and RNA sequencing, RNA was extracted from PBMCs using TRIzol. The diagnosis of Graves' disease was made according to American Thyroid Association guidelines. The patients came from an endocrinology department in Xi'an, China. From each patient, nine milliliters of peripheral blood was collected into an EDTA anticoagulant tube. Ficoll Paque Plus density gradient separation was used to isolate PBMCs, and no further T cell sorting was performed. An Agilent 2100 Bioanalyzer and agarose gel were used to check RNA quality, and a NanoDrop 2000 was used to measure RNA concentration. Worth noting for this clonotype: The specificity of this receptor is unknown. No much larger clonotype is one base removed from it; base qualities were not supplied.

Receptors were amplified or captured by multiplex PCR. The sequencer was an Illumina HiSeq 4000. CDR3 regions were amplified by Arm-PCR with iRepertoire HTBI primers to construct TCR beta libraries. Before sequencing, the PCR products went through gel purification. The study's own analysis went as follows. Gene usage analysis of CDR3 amino acid clonotypes relied on the approximately 68 TRBV and over 13 TRBJ segments identified across samples. COPE and FqMerger were used to merge filtered high-quality paired reads into contigs. BLAST was used to align contigs to IMGT TRBV, TRBD and TRBJ reference genes, with CDR3 defined following IMGT. Any clonotype with a frequency above 0.1% was classified as a highly expanded clone. Shannon entropy was used to measure repertoire diversity, and the Gini coefficient was used to measure V-J evenness. A clonotype was considered public if more than one individual shared it. TCRdb ran its own pipeline on the public reads, namely fastp trimming at Q25 and MiXCR clone calling, and kept in-frame beta chains. Rows with a matching CDR3 protein are joined into one entry that keeps the most common DNA and genes. TCRdb, rather than the study authors, made the V and J calls. The sample table records about 470,000 distinct CDR3 sequences; less than 25% of these occur just once. The ten most abundant clones make up 6.5% to 8% of the sample.

The cysteine opens and the phenylalanine closes a CDR3 of 13 amino acids. Only the CDR3 region is kept as DNA, spanning 39 bases read in frame from base 1. V is clipped by 6 bases and J by 4 bases, and the sequence between their germline boundaries is 11 bases long. The germline V gene yields MDHEN for CDR1 and SYDVKM for CDR2. This receptor was taken from a female donor with Graves disease. The sequence joins TRBV28 to TRBJ2-3; a tentative D call is TRBD1 (6 bases match). Here the sequenced sample was peripheral blood mononuclear cells (PBMCs), taken when the disease was refractory, from a patient treated with antithyroid drugs. This receptor carries the CDR3 CASRSAGADTQYF. The DNA sequence is TGTGCCAGCAGATCTGCAGGGGCAGATACGCAGTATTTT.